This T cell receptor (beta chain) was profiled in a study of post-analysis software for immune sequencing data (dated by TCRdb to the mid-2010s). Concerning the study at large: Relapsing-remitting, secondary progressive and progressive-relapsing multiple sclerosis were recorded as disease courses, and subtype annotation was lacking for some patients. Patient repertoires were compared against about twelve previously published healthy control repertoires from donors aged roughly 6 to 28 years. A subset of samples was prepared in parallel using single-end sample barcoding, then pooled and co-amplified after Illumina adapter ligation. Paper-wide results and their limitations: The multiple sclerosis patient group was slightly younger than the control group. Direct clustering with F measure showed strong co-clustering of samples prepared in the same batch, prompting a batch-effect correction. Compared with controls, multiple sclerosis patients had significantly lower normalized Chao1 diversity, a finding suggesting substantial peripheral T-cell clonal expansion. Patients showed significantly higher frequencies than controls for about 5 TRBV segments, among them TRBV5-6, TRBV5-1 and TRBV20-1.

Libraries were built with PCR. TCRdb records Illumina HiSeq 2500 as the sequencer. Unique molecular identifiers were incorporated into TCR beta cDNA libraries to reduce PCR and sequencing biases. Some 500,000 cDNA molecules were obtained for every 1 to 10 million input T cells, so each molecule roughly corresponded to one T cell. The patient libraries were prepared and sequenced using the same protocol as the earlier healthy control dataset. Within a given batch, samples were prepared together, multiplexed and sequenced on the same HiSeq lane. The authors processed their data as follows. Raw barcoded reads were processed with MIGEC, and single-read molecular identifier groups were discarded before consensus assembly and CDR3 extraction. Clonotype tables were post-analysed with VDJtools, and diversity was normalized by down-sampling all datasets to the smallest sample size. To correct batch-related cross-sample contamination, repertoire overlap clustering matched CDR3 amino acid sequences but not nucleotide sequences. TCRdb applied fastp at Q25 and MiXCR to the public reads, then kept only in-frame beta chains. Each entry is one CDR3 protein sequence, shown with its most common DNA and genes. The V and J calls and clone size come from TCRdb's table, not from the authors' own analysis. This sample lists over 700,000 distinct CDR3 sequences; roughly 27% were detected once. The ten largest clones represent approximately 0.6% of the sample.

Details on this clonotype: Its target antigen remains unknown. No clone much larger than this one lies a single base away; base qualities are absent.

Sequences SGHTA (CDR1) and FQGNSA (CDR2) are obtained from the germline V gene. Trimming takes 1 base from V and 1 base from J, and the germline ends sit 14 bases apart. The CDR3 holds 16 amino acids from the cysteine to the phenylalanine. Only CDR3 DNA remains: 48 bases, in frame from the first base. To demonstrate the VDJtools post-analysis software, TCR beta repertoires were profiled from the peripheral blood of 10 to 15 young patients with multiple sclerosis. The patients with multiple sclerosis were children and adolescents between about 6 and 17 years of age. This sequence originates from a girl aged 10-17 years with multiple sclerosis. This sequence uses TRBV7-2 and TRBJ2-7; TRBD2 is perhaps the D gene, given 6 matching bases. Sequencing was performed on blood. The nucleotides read TGTGCCAGCAGCTTAGAGGCGGGGCTTTGGTCCTACGAGCAGTACTTC. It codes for CASSLEAGLWSYEQYF.